These 2 T cell receptor beta chains were sequenced from one sample in a study of OX40 agonist ivuxolimab in advanced cancers. Assay: immunoSEQ multiplex PCR; the TCRdb copy retains only in-frame clones and omits some. The repertoire includes 65,000 to 85,000 clones, 65% to 90% of them detected once, and around 3.2% sits in the top ten. Sample: CD4+ or CD8+ T cells sorted from blood, taken in a trial of the OX40 agonist ivuxolimab. These receptors were taken from an adult with an advanced solid tumor such as melanoma, head and neck, liver or kidney cancer.

The gene calls are TRBV30 and TRBJ2-7, with 8 bases fitting TRBD1. CDR1 and CDR2 (germline): GTSNPN, SVGIG (reference sequence). The junction had 5 bases not matched to a gene; V was cut back by 7 bases and J by 6 bases. The CDR3 loop spans 11 amino acids. This chain's CDR3 is CASGGRLEQYF. The CDR3 region has the DNA TGTGCCTCAGGGGGCCGGCTCGAGCAGTACTTC.

V is TRBV11-2 and J is TRBJ2-5; the D gene is possibly TRBD1 (6 bases). Trimming took off 5 bases at V and 3 bases at J, with 10 bases between the two ends. The CDR3 extends over 13 amino acids. Germline values: CDR1 SGHAT, CDR2 FQNNGV. The CDR3 sequence is CASSKQGKETQYF. The CDR3 DNA follows: TGTGCCAGCAGCAAGCAGGGGAAAGAGACCCAGTACTTC.